This T cell receptor beta chain stems from a study of control samples from healthy donors and cancer patients. Measured with immunoSEQ multiplex PCR; TCRdb has only the in-frame clones, and not every one. The sample contains about 110,000 clones, more than 85% of which appear only once. Trimming removed 3 bases at V and 1 base at J, with 10 bases between. Germline CDR1 KGHSH, CDR2 LQKENI. The CDR3 totals 14 residues. Sequences were obtained from blood. This clonotype was sampled from a woman in her forties or fifties in good health. This rearrangement joins TRBV18 to TRBJ2-7; TRBD2 might be the D (6 bases). The CDR3 loop is CASSPLGGSYEQYV. The DNA for the CDR3 is TGTGCCAGCTCACCCCTCGGGGGTTCCTACGAGCAGTACGTC.